This T cell receptor (beta chain) originates from a study of T cell clonality in common variable immunodeficiency. This clone appeared many times. The CDR3 extends 3 residues past the end of the read, so its final part is completed from the germline J gene. Germline loops: CDR1 LNHDA, CDR2 SQIVND (reference sequence). CDR3 length: 13 residues. Repertoires were generated with immunoSEQ multiplex PCR, while TCRdb's copy carries only in-frame clones and drops some. The specimen has about 44,000 clones, none found just once. The material sequenced was peripheral blood mononuclear cells. The TCR sequence derives from a person aged 18-69 years in good health. The chain couples TRBV19 to TRBJ1-2; D gene uncertain. The CDR3 region is CASSVNQRGGYTF. The sequenced part of the CDR3 DNA is TGTGCCAGTAGTGTGAATCAGCGTGGAGGC.